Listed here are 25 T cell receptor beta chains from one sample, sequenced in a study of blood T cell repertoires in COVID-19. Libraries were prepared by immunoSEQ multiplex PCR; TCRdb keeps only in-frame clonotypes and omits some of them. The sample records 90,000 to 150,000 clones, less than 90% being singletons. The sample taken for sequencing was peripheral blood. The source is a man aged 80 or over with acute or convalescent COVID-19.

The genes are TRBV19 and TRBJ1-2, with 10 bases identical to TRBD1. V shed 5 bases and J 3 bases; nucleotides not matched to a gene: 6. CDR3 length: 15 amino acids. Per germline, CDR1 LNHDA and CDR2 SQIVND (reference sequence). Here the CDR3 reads CASSLTGTGDYGYTF. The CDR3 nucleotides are TGTGCCAGTAGTCTAACCGGGACAGGGGACTATGGCTACACCTTC.

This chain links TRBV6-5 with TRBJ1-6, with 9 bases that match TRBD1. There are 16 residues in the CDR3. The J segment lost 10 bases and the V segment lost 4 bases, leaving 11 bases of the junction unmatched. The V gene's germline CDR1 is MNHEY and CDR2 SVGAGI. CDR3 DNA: TGTGCCAGCAGTTTCGGCCGGGACAGGGAGGGGTCACCCCTCCACTTT. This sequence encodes CASSFGRDREGSPLHF.

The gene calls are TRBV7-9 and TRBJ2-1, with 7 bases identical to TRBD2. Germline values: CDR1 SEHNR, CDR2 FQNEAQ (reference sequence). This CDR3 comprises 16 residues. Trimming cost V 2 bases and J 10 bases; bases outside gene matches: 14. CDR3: CASSLTRQRGGLEQFF. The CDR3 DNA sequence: TGTGCCAGCAGCTTAACCCGCCAGCGGGGCGGTTTGGAGCAGTTCTTC.

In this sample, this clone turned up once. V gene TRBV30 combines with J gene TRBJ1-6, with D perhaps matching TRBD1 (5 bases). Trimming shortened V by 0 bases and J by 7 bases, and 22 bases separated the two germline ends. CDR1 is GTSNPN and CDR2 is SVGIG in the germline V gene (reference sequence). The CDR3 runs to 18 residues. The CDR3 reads CAWSVFLRVGGMNSPLHF. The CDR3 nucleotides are TGTGCCTGGAGTGTATTTCTTAGGGTCGGGGGGATGAATTCACCCCTCCACTTT. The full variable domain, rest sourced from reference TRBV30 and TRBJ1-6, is SQTIHQWPATLVQPVGSPLSLECTVEGTSNPNLYWYRQAAGRGLQLLFYSVGIGQISSEVPQNLSASRPQDRQFILSSKKLLLSDSGFYLCAWSVFLRVGGMNSPLHFGNGTRLTVT.

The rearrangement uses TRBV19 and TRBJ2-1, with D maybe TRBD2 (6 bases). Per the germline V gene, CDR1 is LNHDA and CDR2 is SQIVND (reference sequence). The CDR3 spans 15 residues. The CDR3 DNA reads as TGTGTCACTGGGGTAGCGGCCTCCTCCTACAATGAGCAGTTCTTC. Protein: CVTGVAASSYNEQFF.

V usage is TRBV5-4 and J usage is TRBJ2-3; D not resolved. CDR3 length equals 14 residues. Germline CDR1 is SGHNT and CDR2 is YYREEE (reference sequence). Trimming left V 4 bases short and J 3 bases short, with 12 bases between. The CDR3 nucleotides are TGTGCCAGCAGCCCGACGGGTAGGACAGATACGCAGTATTTT. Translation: CASSPTGRTDTQYF.

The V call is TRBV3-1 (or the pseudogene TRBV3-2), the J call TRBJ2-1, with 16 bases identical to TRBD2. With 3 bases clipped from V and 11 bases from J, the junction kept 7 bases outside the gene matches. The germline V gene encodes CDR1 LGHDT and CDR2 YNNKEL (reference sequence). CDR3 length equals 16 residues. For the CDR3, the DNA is TGTGCCAGCAGCCACAAGGGACTAGCGGGAGGGGGTAAGCAGTTCTTC. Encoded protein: CASSHKGLAGGGKQFF.

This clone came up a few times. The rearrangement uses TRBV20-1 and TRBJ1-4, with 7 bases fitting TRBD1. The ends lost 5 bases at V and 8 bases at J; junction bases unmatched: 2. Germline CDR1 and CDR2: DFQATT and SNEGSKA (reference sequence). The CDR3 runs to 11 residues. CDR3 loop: CSAARGEKLFF. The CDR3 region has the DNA TGCAGTGCTGCCAGGGGGGAAAAACTGTTTTTT.

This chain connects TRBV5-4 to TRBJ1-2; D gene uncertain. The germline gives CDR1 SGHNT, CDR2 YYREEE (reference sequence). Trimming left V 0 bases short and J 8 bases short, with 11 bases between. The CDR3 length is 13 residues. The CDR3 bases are TGTGCCAGCAGCTTGGGGCAGGATCACGGCTACACCTTC. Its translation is CASSLGQDHGYTF.

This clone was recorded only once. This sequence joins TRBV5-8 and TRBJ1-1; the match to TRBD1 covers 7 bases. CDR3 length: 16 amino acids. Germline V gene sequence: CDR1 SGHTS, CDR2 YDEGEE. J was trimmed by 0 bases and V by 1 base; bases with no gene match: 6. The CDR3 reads CASSLTGTEMNTEAFF. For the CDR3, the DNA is TGTGCCAGCAGCTTGACCGGGACAGAGATGAACACTGAAGCTTTCTTT.

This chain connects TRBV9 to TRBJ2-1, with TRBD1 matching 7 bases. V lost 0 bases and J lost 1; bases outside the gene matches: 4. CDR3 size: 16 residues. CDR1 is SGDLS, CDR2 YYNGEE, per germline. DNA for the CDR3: TGTGCCAGCAGCGTAGGACAGGGCCCTTCCTACAATGAGCAGTTCTTC. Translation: CASSVGQGPSYNEQFF.

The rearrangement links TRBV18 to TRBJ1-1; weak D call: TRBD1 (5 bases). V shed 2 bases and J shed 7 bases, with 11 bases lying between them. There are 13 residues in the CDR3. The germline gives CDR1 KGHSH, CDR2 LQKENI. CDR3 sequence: CASSPGAGLEAFF. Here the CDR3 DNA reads TGTGCCAGCTCACCAGGCGCAGGGCTTGAAGCTTTCTTT.

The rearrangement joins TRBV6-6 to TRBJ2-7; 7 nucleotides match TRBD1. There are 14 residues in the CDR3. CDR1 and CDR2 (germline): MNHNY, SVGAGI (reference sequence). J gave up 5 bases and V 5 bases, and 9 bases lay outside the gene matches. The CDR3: CASSRDRVSHEQYF. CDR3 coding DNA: TGTGCCAGCAGTCGCGACAGGGTATCCCACGAGCAGTACTTC.

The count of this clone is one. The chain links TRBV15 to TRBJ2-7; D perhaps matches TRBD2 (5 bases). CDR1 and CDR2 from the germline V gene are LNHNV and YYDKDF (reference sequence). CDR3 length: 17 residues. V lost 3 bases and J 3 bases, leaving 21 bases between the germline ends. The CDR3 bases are TGTGCCACCAGCAGCCTTACTACGGGAAACCGTCACTACGAGCAGTACTTC. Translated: CATSSLTTGNRHYEQYF.

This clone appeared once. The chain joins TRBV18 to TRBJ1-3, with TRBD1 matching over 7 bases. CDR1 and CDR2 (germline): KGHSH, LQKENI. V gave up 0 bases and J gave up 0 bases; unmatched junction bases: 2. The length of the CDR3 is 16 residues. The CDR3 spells CASSPPSGGSGNTIYF. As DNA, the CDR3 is TGTGCCAGCTCACCACCGTCAGGGGGCTCTGGAAACACCATATATTTT.

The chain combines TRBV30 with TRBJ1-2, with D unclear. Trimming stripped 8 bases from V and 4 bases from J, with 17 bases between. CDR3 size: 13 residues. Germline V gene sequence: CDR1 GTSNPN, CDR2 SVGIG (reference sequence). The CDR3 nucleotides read TGTGCCAAGTCCACGGCTAGCGGCTATGGCTACACCTTC. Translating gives CAKSTASGYGYTF.

CDR3 sequence reads: CASSPSAFTREKLFF. The CDR3 nucleotides are TGTGCCAGCAGCCCGAGCGCATTCACGCGTGAAAAACTGTTTTTT. The chain employs TRBV9 and TRBJ1-4, with D unclear. Germline assignment: CDR1 SGDLS and CDR2 YYNGEE. The CDR3 spans 15 residues. Trimming stripped 4 bases from V and 7 bases from J, with 17 bases between.

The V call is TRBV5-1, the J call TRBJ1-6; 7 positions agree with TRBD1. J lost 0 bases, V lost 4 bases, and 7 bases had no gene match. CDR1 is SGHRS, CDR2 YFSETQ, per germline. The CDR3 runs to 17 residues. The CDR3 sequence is CASSVLTGSSYNSPLHF. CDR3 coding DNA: TGCGCCAGCAGCGTGTTGACAGGGAGCTCCTATAATTCACCCCTCCACTTT. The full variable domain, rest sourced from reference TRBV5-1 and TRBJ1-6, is KAGVTQTPRYLIKTRGQQVTLSCSPISGHRSVSWYQQTPGQGLQFLFEYFSETQRNKGNFPGRFSGRQFSNSRSEMNVSTLELGDSALYLCASSVLTGSSYNSPLHFGNGTRLTVT.

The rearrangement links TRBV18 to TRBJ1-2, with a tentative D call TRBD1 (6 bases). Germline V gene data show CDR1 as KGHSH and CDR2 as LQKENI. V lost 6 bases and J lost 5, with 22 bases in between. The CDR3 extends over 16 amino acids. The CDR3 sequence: CASSRLTDRSPYGYTF. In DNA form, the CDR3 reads TGTGCCAGCTCCCGACTTACCGACAGGTCGCCGTATGGCTACACCTTC.

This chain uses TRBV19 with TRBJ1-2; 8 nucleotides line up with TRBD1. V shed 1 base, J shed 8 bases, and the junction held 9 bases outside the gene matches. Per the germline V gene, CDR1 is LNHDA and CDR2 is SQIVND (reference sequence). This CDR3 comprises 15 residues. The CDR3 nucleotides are TGTGCCAGTAGTATAGCTCGGACAGGGATTGCGGGCTACACCTTC. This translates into CASSIARTGIAGYTF.

Here the CDR3 reads CAISADSNTDTQYF. The CDR3, as DNA: TGTGCCATCAGTGCCGACTCAAACACAGATACGCAGTATTTT. The J gene is TRBJ2-3, the V gene TRBV10-3, with no clear D. Trimming cost V 4 bases and J 2 bases, with 10 bases left between them. The CDR3 has 14 amino acids. CDR1 ENHRY and CDR2 SYGVKD come from the germline V gene.

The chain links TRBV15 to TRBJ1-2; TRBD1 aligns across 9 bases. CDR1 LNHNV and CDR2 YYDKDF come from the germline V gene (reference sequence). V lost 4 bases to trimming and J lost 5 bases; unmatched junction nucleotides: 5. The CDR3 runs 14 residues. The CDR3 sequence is CATSMDRGAYGYTF. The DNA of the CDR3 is TGTGCCACCAGCATGGACAGGGGAGCGTATGGCTACACCTTC.

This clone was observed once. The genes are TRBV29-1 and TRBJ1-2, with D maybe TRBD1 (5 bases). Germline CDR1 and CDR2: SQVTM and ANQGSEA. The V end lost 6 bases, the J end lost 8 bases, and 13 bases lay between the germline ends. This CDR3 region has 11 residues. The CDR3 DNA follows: TGCAGCGTGGCAACAGGTGGGGGCTACACCTTC. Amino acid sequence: CSVATGGGYTF.

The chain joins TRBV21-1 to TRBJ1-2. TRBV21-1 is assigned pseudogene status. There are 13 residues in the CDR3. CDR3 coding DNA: TGTGCCAGCAGCAAATGGGGGGGCTATGGCTACACCTTC. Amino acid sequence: CASSKWGGYGYTF.

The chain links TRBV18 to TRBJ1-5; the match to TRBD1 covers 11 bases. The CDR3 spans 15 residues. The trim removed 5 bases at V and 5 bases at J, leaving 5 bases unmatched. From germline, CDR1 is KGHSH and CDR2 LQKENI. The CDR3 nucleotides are TGTGCCAGCTCATCTGGACAGGGGGCTTATCAGCCCCAGCATTTT. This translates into CASSSGQGAYQPQHF.